This TCR beta chain was documented in a study of cytomegalovirus exposure and HLA in healthy donors. In its sample, this clone was seen a few times. Its target is unknown. With 60 Vbeta and 13 Jbeta primers, the PCR was carried out. Sequenced by immunoSEQ multiplex PCR; TCRdb stores in-frame clones only, minus some. The data show 55,000 to 70,000 clones, with around 82% seen just once and 5.5% to 7% held by the top ten. Overall study findings and caveats: In a later analysis, TCR beta V- and J-gene trimming showed a link to a missense DCLRE1C variant. No immune exposure information besides CMV serostatus was available.

CDR3 length equals 14 residues. The germline CDR1 and CDR2 sequences are MNHEY and SVGAGI. Trimming shortened V by 6 bases and J by 3 bases, and 15 bases separated the two germline ends. The TCR was taken from a male donor in good health and CMV-seronegative. The chain couples TRBV6-5 to TRBJ2-7; tentatively, D is TRBD1 (5 bases). The sequencing sample was made of PBMCs. As DNA, the CDR3 is TGTGCCAGCAGGCACCCTGACAGTATCTACGAGCAGTACTTC. It encodes CASRHPDSIYEQYF.